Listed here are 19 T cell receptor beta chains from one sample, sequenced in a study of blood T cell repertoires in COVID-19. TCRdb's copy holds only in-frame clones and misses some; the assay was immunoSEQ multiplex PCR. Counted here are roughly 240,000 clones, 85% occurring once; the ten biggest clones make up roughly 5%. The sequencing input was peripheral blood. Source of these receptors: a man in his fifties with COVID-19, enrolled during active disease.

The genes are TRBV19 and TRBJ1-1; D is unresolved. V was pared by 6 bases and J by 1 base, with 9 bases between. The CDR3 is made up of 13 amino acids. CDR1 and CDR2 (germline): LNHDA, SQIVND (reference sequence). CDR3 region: CASRHNRNTEAFF. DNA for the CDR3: TGTGCCAGTAGACATAACAGGAACACTGAAGCTTTCTTT.

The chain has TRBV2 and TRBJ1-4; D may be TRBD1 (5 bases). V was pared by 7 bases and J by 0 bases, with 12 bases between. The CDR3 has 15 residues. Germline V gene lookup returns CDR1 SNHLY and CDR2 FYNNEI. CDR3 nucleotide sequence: TGTGCCAGCAAGGGGTCGGTAGCAACTAATGAAAAACTGTTTTTT. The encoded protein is CASKGSVATNEKLFF.

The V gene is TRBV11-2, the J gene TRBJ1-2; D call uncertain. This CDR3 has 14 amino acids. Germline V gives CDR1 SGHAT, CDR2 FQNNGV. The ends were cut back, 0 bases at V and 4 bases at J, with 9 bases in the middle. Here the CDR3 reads CASSLEGRLYGYTF. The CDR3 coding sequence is TGTGCCAGCAGCTTAGAAGGCAGACTCTATGGCTACACCTTC.

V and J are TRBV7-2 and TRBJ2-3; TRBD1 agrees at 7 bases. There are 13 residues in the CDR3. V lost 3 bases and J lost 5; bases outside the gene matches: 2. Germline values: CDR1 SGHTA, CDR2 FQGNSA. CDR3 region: CASSFQGEDTQYF. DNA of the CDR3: TGTGCCAGCAGCTTTCAGGGGGAAGATACGCAGTATTTT.

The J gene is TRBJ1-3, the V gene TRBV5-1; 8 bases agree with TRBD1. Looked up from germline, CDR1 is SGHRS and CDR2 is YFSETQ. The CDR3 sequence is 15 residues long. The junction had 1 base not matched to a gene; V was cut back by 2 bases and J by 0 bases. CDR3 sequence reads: CASSFDRGSGNTIYF. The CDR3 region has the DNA TGCGCCAGCAGCTTTGACAGGGGCTCTGGAAACACCATATATTTT. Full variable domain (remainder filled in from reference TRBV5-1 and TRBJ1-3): KAGVTQTPRYLIKTRGQQVTLSCSPISGHRSVSWYQQTPGQGLQFLFEYFSETQRNKGNFPGRFSGRQFSNSRSEMNVSTLELGDSALYLCASSFDRGSGNTIYFGEGSWLTVV.

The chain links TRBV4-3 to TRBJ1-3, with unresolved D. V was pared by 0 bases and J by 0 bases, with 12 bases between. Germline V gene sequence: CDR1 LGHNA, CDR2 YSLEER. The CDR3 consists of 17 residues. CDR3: CASSQDVGLASGNTIYF. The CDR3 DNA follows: TGCGCCAGCAGCCAAGATGTCGGGTTGGCCTCTGGAAACACCATATATTTT.

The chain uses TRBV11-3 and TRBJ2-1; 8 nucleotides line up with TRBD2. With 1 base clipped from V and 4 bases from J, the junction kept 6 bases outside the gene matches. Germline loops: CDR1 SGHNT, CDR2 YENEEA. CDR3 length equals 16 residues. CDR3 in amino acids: CASSLGGAGEYNEQFF. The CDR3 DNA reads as TGTGCCAGCAGCTTAGGTGGAGCGGGGGAGTACAATGAGCAGTTCTTC.

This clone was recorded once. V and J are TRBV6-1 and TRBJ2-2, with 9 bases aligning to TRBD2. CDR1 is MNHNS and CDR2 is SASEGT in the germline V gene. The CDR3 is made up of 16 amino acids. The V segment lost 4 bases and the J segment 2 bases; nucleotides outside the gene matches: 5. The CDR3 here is CASSGLAGHNTGELFF. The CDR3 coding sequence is TGTGCCAGCAGTGGTCTAGCGGGGCATAACACCGGGGAGCTGTTTTTT.

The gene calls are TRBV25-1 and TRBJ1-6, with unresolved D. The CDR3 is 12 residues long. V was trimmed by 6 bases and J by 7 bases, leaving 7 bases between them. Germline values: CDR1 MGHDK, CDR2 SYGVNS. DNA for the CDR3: TGTGCCAGCAGAAGAGAGAATTCACCCCTCCACTTT. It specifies CASRRENSPLHF.

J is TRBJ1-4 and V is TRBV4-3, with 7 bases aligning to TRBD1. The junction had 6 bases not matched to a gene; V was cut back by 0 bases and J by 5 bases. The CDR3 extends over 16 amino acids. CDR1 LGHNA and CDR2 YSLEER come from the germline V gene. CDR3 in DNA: TGCGCCAGCAGCCAAGATAGGGGCAGGGGGAATGAAAAACTGTTTTTT. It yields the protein CASSQDRGRGNEKLFF.

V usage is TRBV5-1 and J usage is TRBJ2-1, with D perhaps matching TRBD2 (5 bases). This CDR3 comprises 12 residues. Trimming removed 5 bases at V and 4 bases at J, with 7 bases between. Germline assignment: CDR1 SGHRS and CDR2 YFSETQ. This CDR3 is CASRRDYNEQFF. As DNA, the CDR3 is TGCGCCAGCAGGAGGGATTACAATGAGCAGTTCTTC.

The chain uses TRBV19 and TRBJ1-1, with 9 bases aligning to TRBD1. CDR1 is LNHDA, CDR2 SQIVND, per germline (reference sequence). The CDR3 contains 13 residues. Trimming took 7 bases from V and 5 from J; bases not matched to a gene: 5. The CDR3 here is CASIFDRGTEAFF. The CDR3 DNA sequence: TGTGCCAGTATCTTTGACAGGGGGACTGAAGCTTTCTTT.

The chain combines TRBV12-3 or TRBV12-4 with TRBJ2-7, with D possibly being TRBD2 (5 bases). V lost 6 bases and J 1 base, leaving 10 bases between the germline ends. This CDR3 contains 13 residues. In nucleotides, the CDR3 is TGTGCCAGCAGGACATCGGGATCCTACGAGCAGTACTTC. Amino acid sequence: CASRTSGSYEQYF.

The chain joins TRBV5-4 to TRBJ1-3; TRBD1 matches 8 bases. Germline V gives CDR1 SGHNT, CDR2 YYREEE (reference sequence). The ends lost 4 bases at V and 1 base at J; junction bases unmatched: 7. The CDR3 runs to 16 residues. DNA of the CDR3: TGTGCCAGCAGCCCGGGACAGGAGATATCTGGAAACACCATATATTTT. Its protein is CASSPGQEISGNTIYF.

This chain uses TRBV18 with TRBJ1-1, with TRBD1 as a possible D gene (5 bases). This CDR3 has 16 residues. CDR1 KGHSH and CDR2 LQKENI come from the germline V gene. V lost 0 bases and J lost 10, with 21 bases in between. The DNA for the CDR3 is TGTGCCAGCTCACCACCGTCCGCGGGGGGAGCTCAGGGAGCTTTCTTT. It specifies CASSPPSAGGAQGAFF. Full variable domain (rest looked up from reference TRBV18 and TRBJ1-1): NAGVMQNPRHLVRRRGQEARLRCSPMKGHSHVYWYRQLPEEGLKFMVYLQKENIIDESGMPKERFSAEFPKEGPSILRIQQVVRGDSAAYFCASSPPSAGGAQGAFFGQGTRLTVV.

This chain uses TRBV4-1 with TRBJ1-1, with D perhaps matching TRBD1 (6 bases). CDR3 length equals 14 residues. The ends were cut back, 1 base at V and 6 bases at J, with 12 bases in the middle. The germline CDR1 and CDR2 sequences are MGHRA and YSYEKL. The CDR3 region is CASSQGGGWAEAFF. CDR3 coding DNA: TGCGCCAGCAGCCAAGGGGGGGGCTGGGCTGAAGCTTTCTTT.

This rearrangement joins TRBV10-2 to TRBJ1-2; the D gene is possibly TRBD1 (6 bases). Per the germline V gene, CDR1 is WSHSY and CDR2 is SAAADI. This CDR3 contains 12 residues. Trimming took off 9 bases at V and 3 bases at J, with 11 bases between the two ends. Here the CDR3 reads CASRGGDYGYTF. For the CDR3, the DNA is TGCGCCAGTAGAGGGGGGGACTATGGCTACACCTTC.

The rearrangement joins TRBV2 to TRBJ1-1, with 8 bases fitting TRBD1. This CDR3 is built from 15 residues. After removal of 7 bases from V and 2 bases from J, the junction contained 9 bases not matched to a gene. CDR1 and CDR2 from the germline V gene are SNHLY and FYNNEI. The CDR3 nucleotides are TGTGCCAGCATCTTCGGACAGGGCGGTAACACTGAAGCTTTCTTT. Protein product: CASIFGQGGNTEAFF.

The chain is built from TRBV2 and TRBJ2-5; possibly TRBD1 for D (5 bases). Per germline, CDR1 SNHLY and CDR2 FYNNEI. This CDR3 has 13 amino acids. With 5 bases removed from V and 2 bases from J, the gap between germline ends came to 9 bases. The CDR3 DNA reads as TGTGCCAGCAGTACCGACAGTCAAGAGACCCAGTACTTC. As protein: CASSTDSQETQYF.